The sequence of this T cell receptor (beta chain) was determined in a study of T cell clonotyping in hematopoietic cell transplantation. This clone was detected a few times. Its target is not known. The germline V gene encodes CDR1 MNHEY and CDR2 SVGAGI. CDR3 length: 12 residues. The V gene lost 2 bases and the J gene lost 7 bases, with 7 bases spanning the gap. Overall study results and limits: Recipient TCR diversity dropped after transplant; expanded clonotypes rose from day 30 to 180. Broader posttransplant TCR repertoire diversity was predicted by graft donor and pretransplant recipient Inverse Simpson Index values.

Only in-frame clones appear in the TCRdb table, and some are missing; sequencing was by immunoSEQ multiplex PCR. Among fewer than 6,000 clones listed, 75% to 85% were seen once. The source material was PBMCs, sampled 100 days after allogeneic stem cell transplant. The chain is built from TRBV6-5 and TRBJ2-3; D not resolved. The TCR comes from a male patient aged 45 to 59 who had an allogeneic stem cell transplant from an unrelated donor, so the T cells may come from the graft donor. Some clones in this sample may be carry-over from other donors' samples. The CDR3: CASSYDGYTQYF. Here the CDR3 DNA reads TGTGCCAGCAGTTACGATGGATATACGCAGTATTTT.